This TCR beta chain was sequenced for a study of monozygotic twins with inflammatory bowel disease. Input per TCR library consisted of around 3,700 ng of total RNA. One entry per CDR3 protein, without DNA, is what TCRdb gives after re-calling the 5' RACE reads. This specimen shows around 450,000 distinct CDR3 sequences; the ten leading clones hold roughly 2.2%. In regard to this clonotype: Its antigen is not identified.

The study's findings and limits: On the inverse Simpson index, IBD patients scored lower for TCRbeta diversity than healthy co-twins. Different subtypes (of T cells) could not be told apart from one another.

This TCR was recovered from a human donor with ulcerative colitis or Crohn's disease, or a healthy co-twin of an affected twin (not recorded which). The sample comprised blood.

CDR3 in amino acids: CASSLAPTANTGELFF. The J gene is TRBJ2-2, the V gene TRBV13. CDR3 length equals 16 residues. The germline gives CDR1 PRHDT, CDR2 FYEKMQ (reference sequence).